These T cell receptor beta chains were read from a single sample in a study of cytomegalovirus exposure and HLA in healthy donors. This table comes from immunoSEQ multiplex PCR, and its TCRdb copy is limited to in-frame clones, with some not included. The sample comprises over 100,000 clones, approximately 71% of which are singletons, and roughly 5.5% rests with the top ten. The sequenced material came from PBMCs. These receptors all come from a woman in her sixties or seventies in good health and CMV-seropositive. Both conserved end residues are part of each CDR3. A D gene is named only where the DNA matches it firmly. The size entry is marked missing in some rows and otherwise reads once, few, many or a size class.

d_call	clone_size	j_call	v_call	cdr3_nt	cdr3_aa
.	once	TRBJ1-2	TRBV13	TGTGCCAGCAGCCCACAGCGGCGGGATGGCTACACCTTC	CASSPQRRDGYTF
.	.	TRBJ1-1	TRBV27	TGTGCCAGCAGTTATGGCAGGGGATTTGGTGGCACTGAAGCTTTCTTT	CASSYGRGFGGTEAFF
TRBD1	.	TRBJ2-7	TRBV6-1	TGTGCCAGCAGTGAAGCGCTCAGGGGGTCGTCCTACGAGCAGTACTTC	CASSEALRGSSYEQYF
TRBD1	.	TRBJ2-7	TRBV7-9	TGTGCCAGCAGCTCGACAGGGAGTGTGCAGTACTTC	CASSSTGSVQYF
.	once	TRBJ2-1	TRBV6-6	TGTGCCAGCAGTTACCCTAGAAGCTCCTACAATGAGCAGTTCTTC	CASSYPRSSYNEQFF
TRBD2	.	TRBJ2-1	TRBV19	TGTGCCAGTAGTATAGAACACCGGACTAGCGGTCGTAATGAGCAGTTCTTC	CASSIEHRTSGRNEQFF
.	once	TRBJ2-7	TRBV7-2	TGTGCCAGCAGCCAACGGACGCGGGGCAGTACCTACGAGCAGTACTTC	CASSQRTRGSTYEQYF
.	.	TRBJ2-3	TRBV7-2	TGTGCCAGCAGCCCCCCCGTAACAGATACGCAGTATTTT	CASSPPVTDTQYF
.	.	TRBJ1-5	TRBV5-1	TGCGCCAGCAGCTTACAGGGTACTGATGAGCCCCAGCATTTT	CASSLQGTDEPQHF
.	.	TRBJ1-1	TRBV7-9	TGTGCCAGCAGCTTGGGTAACGGGAGATTGGCCGAAGCTTTCTTT	CASSLGNGRLAEAFF
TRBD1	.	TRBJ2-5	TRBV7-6	TGTGCCAGCAGCCGACAGGGGAAGGAGACCCAGTACTTC	CASSRQGKETQYF
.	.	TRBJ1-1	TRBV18	TGTGCCAGCTCACCCGGGGGACGGGTTAACACTGAAGCTTTCTTT	CASSPGGRVNTEAFF
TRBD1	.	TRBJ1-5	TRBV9	TGTGCCAGCAGCGGCCGACCGGGACAGGGGTCAAATCAGCCCCAGCATTTT	CASSGRPGQGSNQPQHF
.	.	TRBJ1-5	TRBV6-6	TGTGCCAGCAGTCCCCAGGGGACCTTTGGGCAGCCCCAGCATTTT	CASSPQGTFGQPQHF
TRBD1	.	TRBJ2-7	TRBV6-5	TGTGCCAGCATGGACAGGGCCTACGAGCAGTACTTC	CASMDRAYEQYF
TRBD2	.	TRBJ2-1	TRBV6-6	TGTGCCGGCCGCGGGGGGGCGTTTGCCAATGAGCAGTTCTTC	CAGRGGAFANEQFF
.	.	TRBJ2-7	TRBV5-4	TGTGCCAGCAGTCCAGGAACCTACGAGCAGTACTTC	CASSPGTYEQYF
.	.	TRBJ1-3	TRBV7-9	TGTGCCAGCAGCTTAGGCAGGGTGAGCTCTGGAAACACCATATATTTT	CASSLGRVSSGNTIYF
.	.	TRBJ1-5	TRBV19	TGTGCCAGTAATAGAGGCTCGGGCAATCAGCCCCAGCATTTT	CASNRGSGNQPQHF
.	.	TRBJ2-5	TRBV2	TGTGCCAGCAGTGAAGACGAGCCTTTAGAGACCCAGTACTTC	CASSEDEPLETQYF
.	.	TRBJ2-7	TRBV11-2	TGTGCCAGCAGCGCCCAGGAGAGGGCCTACGAGCAGTACTTC	CASSAQERAYEQYF
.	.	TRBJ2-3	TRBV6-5	TGTGCCAGCATAGGGGGAGTGAGCACAGATACGCAGTATTTT	CASIGGVSTDTQYF
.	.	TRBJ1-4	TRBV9	TGTGCCAGCAGCGTAGACAGCCCTAATGAAAAACTGTTTTTT	CASSVDSPNEKLFF
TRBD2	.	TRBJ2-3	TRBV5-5	TGTGCCAGCAGCTTATTCAGCGGGGGGGCCGAAGATACGCAGTATTTT	CASSLFSGGAEDTQYF
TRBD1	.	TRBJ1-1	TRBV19	TGTGCCACCCGCGACAGGGGGCGGAAGGTGGGCACTGAAGCTTTCTTT	CATRDRGRKVGTEAFF
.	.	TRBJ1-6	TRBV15	TGTGCCACCAGCAGAGGGGCAGCTAATTCACCCCTCCACTTT	CATSRGAANSPLHF
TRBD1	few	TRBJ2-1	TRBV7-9	TGTGCCAGCAGGAAAGGGACAGGGGGGATGGATGAGCAGTTCTTC	CASRKGTGGMDEQFF
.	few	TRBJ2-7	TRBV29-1	TGCAGCGTTGCCGGGGGGCCAGCCTACGAGCAGTACTTC	CSVAGGPAYEQYF
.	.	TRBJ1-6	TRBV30	TGTGCCTGTGGACAGAATAATTCACCCCTCCACTTT	CACGQNNSPLHF
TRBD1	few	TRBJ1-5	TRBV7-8	TGTGCCAGCAGCCAACCAGCGACAGGGGGAGAGGGCAATCAGCCCCAGCATTTT	CASSQPATGGEGNQPQHF
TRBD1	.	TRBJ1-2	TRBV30	TGTGCCTGGACGACCCAACAGGGGAGTCACACCTTC	CAWTTQQGSHTF
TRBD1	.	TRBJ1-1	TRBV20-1	TGCAGTGCTGACAGGGCTACTGAAGCTTTCTTT	CSADRATEAFF
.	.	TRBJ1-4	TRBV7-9	TGTGCCAGCAGCTTTGGGACGGGGGACGAAAAACTGTTTTTT	CASSFGTGDEKLFF
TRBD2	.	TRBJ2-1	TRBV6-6	TGTGCCAGCAGCTCCCCCCGAGCGGGGGGGCATGAGCAGTTCTTC	CASSSPRAGGHEQFF
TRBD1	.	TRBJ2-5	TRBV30	TGTGCCTGGCGCTCTAGGGGGCTTCAAGAGACCCAGTACTTC	CAWRSRGLQETQYF
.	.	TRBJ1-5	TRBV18	TGTGCCAGCTCACCGGACTGGTTGAACAATCAGCCCCAGCATTTT	CASSPDWLNNQPQHF
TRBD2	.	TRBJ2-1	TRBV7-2	TGTGCCAGCAGCTTTTCTAGCGGGGGTCGCTCCTACAATGAGCAGTTCTTC	CASSFSSGGRSYNEQFF
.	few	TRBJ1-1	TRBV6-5	TGTGCCAGCATTCGGGCGGGGAACACTGAAGCTTTCTTT	CASIRAGNTEAFF
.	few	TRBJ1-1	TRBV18	TGTGCCAGCCAGACAGACGAGAACACTGAAGCTTTCTTT	CASQTDENTEAFF
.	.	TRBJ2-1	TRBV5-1	TGCGCCAGCAGCTTGGCCGTGGCCAATGAGCAGTTCTTC	CASSLAVANEQFF
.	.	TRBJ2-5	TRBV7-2	TGTGCCAGCAGCTCCCGGGGTAGCGTAGAGACCCAGTACTTC	CASSSRGSVETQYF
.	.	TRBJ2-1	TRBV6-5	TGTGCCAGCAGTTACTCTGGCGGGGCCCCATACAATGAGCAGTTCTTC	CASSYSGGAPYNEQFF
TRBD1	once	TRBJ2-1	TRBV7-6	TGTGCCAGCAGCCCAGGGACAGCTAGACCCTCCTACAATGAGCAGTTCTTC	CASSPGTARPSYNEQFF